The 12 T cell receptor beta chains reported below all come from one sample, sequenced in a study of PD-L1 blockade in urothelial cancer (dated by TCRdb to the late 2010s). Library prep was done by the immunoSEQ multiplex PCR assay. TCRdb provides this immuneACCESS table in a form limited to in-frame rearrangements. Some clones are lacking; in checked studies, under half of them reflect an unresolved V gene, and why the rest are absent is not known. In all, the sample holds fewer than 35,000 clones, and over 80% of those were seen once. Roughly 1.9% of the sample is taken by the ten largest. Sample: PBMCs, taken around atezolizumab (anti-PD-L1) treatment. Source of these receptors: a man aged 50-59 years with urothelial cancer.

This clone was picked up a small number of times. The chain joins TRBV29-1 to TRBJ1-1, with no clear D. The CDR3 runs 12 residues. V gave up 7 bases and J gave up 5 bases, with 14 bases separating them. From germline, CDR1 is SQVTM and CDR2 ANQGSEA. CDR3 in amino acids: CSAFSRSTEAFF. CDR3 sequence (DNA): TGCAGCGCCTTTAGTAGATCAACTGAAGCTTTCTTT.

The chain is built from TRBV7-2 and TRBJ1-4, with no clear D. The CDR3 length is 14 residues. CDR1 is SGHTA and CDR2 is FQGNSA in the germline V gene. The germline V and J ends were trimmed by 1 base and 5 bases, with 8 bases remaining between them. CDR3 loop: CASSLGSGNEKLFF. Written as DNA, the CDR3 is TGTGCCAGCAGCTTAGGCAGCGGAAATGAAAAACTGTTTTTT.

The chain couples TRBV6-1 to TRBJ1-5; weak D call: TRBD1 (5 bases). The CDR3 loop spans 15 amino acids. The V gene lost 6 bases and the J gene lost 7 bases, with 19 bases spanning the gap. Germline CDR1 and CDR2: MNHNS and SASEGT. CDR3 coding DNA: TGTGCCAGCAGACACTTCGACAGTTCGGGCCAGCCCCAGCATTTT. Protein sequence: CASRHFDSSGQPQHF.

A remark on this clone: Germline and junction disagree at one end, which may indicate a read error. Here the CDR3 DNA reads TGTGCTAGCAGTGTAACAGGGCTCACCGGGGAGCTGTTTTTT. Encoded protein: CASSVTGLTGELFF. This sequence joins TRBV7-7 and TRBJ2-2, with a tentative D call TRBD1 (6 bases). This CDR3 region has 14 residues. Germline-derived CDR1 and CDR2 are SSHAT and FNYEAQ (reference sequence).

The J gene is TRBJ2-7, the V gene TRBV6-5, with TRBD2 as a possible D gene (5 bases). There are 14 residues in the CDR3. Germline V lookup: CDR1 MNHEY, CDR2 SVGAGI. V shed 1 base and J shed 2 bases, with 9 bases lying between them. The CDR3 loop reads CASSYYGGPYEQYF. The CDR3, as DNA: TGTGCCAGCAGTTACTATGGAGGACCCTACGAGCAGTACTTC.

The rearrangement links TRBV2 to TRBJ1-2; weak D call: TRBD1 (6 bases). Trimming took off 6 bases at V and 8 bases at J, with 16 bases between the two ends. The CDR3 is 13 residues long. Germline CDR1 SNHLY, CDR2 FYNNEI. In nucleotides, the CDR3 is TGTGCCAGCAGACCACAGGGATTAGGGGGCTACACCTTC. Protein sequence: CASRPQGLGGYTF.

V and J are TRBV6-6 and TRBJ2-5; 8 bases fit TRBD1. The CDR3 sequence is 15 residues long. The germline CDR1 and CDR2 sequences are MNHNY and SVGAGI (reference sequence). Trimming at V came to 4 bases and at J to 5 bases, leaving 9 bases not matched to a gene. The CDR3 sequence: CASSSPRTGYETQYF. CDR3 bases: TGTGCCAGCAGTTCCCCCAGGACAGGGTACGAGACCCAGTACTTC.

The chain links TRBV5-1 to TRBJ1-5, with 8 bases that match TRBD1. Germline V gene data show CDR1 as SGHRS and CDR2 as YFSETQ. The CDR3 is 15 amino acids. Losses at the gene ends were 4 bases for V and 7 bases for J; bases not matched to a gene: 10. CDR3 sequence: CASSPGGTGRQPQHF. For the CDR3, the DNA is TGCGCCAGCAGCCCGGGCGGGACAGGTAGACAGCCCCAGCATTTT.

This chain connects TRBV10-3 to TRBJ1-1, with D possibly being TRBD1 (5 bases). The CDR3 extends over 12 amino acids. The V end lost 4 bases, the J end lost 7 bases, and 10 bases lay between the germline ends. Germline V gene data show CDR1 as ENHRY and CDR2 as SYGVKD. In DNA form, the CDR3 reads TGTGCCATCAGTGCCGACAGTAGTGAAGCTTTCTTT. Protein sequence: CAISADSSEAFF.

This chain connects TRBV6-1 to TRBJ2-6; D is uncertain. Germline CDR1 MNHNS, CDR2 SASEGT. The CDR3 consists of 16 residues. V was shortened by 6 bases and J by 0 bases, with 12 bases between the two germline ends. For the CDR3, the DNA is TGTGCCAGCAGCGAACCAGAATCCTCTGGGGCCAACGTCCTGACTTTC. Translated, it gives CASSEPESSGANVLTF.

The rearrangement uses TRBV7-9 and TRBJ2-1; D ambiguous. The ends were cut back, 5 bases at V and 0 bases at J, with 14 bases in the middle. The germline gives CDR1 SEHNR, CDR2 FQNEAQ (reference sequence). This CDR3 contains 16 residues. This chain's CDR3 is CASSQRLRSSYNEQFF. CDR3 in DNA: TGTGCCAGCAGCCAGAGGTTGCGGAGCTCCTACAATGAGCAGTTCTTC.

V gene TRBV18 combines with J gene TRBJ1-1, with 7 bases fitting TRBD1. The germline V gene has CDR1 KGHSH and CDR2 LQKENI. The CDR3 is made up of 15 amino acids. The V gene end was trimmed by 3 bases and the J gene end by 4 bases; junction bases not matched to a gene: 8. CDR3 coding DNA: TGTGCCAGCTCACCGAGACAGGGATCCGCCACTGAAGCTTTCTTT. Translation gives CASSPRQGSATEAFF.